This T cell receptor beta chain derives from a study of cytomegalovirus exposure and HLA in healthy donors. Study in general: Within the Caucasian-associated ancestry cluster were around four fifths of the approximately 400 genotyped donors. Study-wide results and caveats: Later analysis suggested links between common viral pathogens and several top significant clusters. For cytomegalovirus status, the classifier reportedly gave diagnoses with high specificity and sensitivity. In a later analysis, TCR beta V- and J-gene trimming showed a link to a missense DCLRE1C variant.

There are 14 residues in the CDR3. V lost 6 bases to trimming and J lost 4 bases; unmatched junction nucleotides: 6. Germline CDR1 reads SEHNR; CDR2 reads FQNEAQ (reference sequence). Primers for the PCR totalled 60 Vbeta and 13 Jbeta. Sequencing used immunoSEQ multiplex PCR; TCRdb keeps in-frame clones, though not all of them. There are about 170,000 clones in the sample; approximately 81% occur only once, and 2% to 3% lies in the top ten. This clone turned up a few times. Its antigen is still unknown. This receptor was identified in a male donor in good health and CMV-seronegative. The rearrangement links TRBV7-9 to TRBJ1-1; TRBD1 matches at 9 bases. What was sequenced was PBMCs. The CDR3 protein is CASRLETGGTEAFF. The DNA for the CDR3 is TGTGCCAGCAGGTTGGAGACAGGGGGCACTGAAGCTTTCTTT.